Following are 2 T cell receptor beta chains from one sample sequenced in a study of T cell responses to AZD1222 COVID-19 vaccine. Some clones are missing from TCRdb's copy, which holds only in-frame ones; the method was immunoSEQ multiplex PCR. The top ten clones hold roughly 7.9% of a sample with 120,000 or so clones, around 92% of them seen once. The source material was peripheral blood, sampled 28 days after the second AZD1222 dose. Receptors originate from an adult who received the AZD1222 COVID-19 vaccine.

V is TRBV5-6 and J is TRBJ2-1; 14 bases match TRBD2. With 3 bases clipped from V and 9 bases from J, the junction kept 5 bases outside the gene matches. Germline CDR1 and CDR2: SGHDT and YYEEEE. The CDR3 loop spans 15 amino acids. The CDR3 sequence is CASSSPGLAGVEQFF. For the CDR3, the DNA is TGTGCCAGCAGCTCGCCGGGACTAGCGGGGGTTGAGCAGTTCTTC.

The chain uses TRBV19 and TRBJ1-5; D is unresolved. Germline V gene lookup returns CDR1 LNHDA and CDR2 SQIVND (reference sequence). This CDR3 has 16 residues. V was trimmed by 1 base and J by 3 bases, leaving 13 bases between them. The CDR3 is CASSIVRTANNQPQHF. The CDR3 DNA sequence: TGTGCCAGTAGTATAGTAAGGACCGCGAACAATCAGCCCCAGCATTTT.